The T cell receptor beta chain described here comes from a study of blood T cell repertoires in COVID-19. Data came from immunoSEQ multiplex PCR; TCRdb stores just in-frame clones and leaves some out. The sample shows about 280,000 clones, around nine tenths of them seen only once. This sequence was found in a woman between 70 and 85 years old with COVID-19, enrolled during active disease. Sequencing was carried out using peripheral blood.

The CDR3 DNA sequence: TGTGCCAGCAGCTCCGGACAGGGGGCTAACTATGGCTACACCTTC. Encoded protein: CASSSGQGANYGYTF. The chain has TRBV11-2 and TRBJ1-2; TRBD1 matches at 10 bases. The CDR3 sequence is 15 residues long. Trimming took 4 bases from V and 0 from J; bases not matched to a gene: 2. Germline loops: CDR1 SGHAT, CDR2 FQNNGV.